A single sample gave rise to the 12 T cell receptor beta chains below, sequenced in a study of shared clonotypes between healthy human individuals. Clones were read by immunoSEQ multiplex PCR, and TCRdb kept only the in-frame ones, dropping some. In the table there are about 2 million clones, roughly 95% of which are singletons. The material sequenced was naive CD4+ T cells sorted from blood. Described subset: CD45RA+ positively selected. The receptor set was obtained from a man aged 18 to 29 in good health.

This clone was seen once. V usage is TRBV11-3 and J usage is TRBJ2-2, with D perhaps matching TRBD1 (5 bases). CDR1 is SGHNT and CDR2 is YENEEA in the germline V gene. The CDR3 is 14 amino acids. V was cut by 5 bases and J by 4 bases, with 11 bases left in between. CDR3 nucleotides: TGTGCCAGCAGCGTTGGGGCAACCACCGGGGAGCTGTTTTTT. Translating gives CASSVGATTGELFF.

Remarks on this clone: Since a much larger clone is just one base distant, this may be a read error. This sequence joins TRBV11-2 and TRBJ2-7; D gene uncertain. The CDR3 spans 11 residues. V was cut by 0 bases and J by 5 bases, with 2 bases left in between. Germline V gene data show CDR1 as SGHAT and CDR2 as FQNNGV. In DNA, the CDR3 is TGTGCCAGCAGCTTAGAGAACGAGCAGTACTTC. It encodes CASSLENEQYF.

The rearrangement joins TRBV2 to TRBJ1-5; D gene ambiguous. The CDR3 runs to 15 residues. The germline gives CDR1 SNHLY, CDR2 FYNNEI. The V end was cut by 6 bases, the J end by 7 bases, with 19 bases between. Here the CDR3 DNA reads TGTGCCAGCAGCGCCCATGACTCCGGCGGCCAGCCCCAGCATTTT. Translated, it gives CASSAHDSGGQPQHF. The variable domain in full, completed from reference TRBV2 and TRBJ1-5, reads EPEVTQTPSHQVTQMGQEVILRCVPISNHLYFYWYRQILGQKVEFLVSFYNNEISEKSEIFDDQFSVERPDGSNFTLKIRSTKLEDSAMYFCASSAHDSGGQPQHFGDGTRLSIL.

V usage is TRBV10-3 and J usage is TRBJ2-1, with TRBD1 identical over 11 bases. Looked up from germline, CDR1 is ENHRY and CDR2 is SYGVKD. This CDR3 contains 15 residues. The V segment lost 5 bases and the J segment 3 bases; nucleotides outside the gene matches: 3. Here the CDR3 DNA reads TGTGCCATCAGTCGAGGGACAGGGGGCTACAATGAGCAGTTCTTC. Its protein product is CAISRGTGGYNEQFF.

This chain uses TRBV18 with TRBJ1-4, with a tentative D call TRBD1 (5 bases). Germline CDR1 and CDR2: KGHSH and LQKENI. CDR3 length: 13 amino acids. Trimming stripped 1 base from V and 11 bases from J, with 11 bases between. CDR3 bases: TGTGCCAGCTCACCACAGGGGCTGAGGAAACTGTTTTTT. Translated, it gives CASSPQGLRKLFF.

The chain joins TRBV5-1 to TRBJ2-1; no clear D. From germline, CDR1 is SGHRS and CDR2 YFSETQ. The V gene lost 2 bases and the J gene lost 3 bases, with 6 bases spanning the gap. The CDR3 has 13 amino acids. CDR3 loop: CASSFPSYNEQFF. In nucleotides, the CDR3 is TGCGCCAGCAGCTTCCCCAGCTACAATGAGCAGTTCTTC.

CDR3: CASSTRVLQETQYF. DNA for the CDR3: TGTGCCAGTAGTACCCGGGTCCTACAAGAGACCCAGTACTTC. The V gene is TRBV19, the J gene TRBJ2-5, with no clear D. CDR1 and CDR2 (germline): LNHDA, SQIVND (reference sequence). Trimming removed 4 bases at V and 2 bases at J, with 11 bases between. This CDR3 spans 14 amino acids.

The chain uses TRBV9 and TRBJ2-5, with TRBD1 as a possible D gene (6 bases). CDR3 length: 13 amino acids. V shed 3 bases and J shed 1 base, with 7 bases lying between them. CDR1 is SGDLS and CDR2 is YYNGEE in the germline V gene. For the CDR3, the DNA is TGTGCCAGCAGCGCAGGGGTCCAAGAGACCCAGTACTTC. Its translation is CASSAGVQETQYF.

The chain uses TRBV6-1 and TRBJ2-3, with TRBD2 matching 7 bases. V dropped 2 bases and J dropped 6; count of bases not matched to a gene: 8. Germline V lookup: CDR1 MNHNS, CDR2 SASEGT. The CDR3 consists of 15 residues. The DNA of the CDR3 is TGTGCCAGCAGTGAAAGCGGGGCGGCCTTCGATACGCAGTATTTT. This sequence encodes CASSESGAAFDTQYF.

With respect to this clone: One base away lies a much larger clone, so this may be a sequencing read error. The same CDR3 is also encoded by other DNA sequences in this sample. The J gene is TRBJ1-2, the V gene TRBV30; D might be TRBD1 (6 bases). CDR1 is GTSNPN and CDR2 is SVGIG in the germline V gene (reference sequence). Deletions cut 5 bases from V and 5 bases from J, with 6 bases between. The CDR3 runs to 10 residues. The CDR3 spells CAWGQYGYTF. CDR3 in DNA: TGTGCCTGGGGACAGTATGGCTACACCTTC.

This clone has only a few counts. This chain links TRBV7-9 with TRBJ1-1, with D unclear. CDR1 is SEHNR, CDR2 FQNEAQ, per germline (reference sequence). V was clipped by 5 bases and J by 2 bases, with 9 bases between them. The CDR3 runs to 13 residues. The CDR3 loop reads CASSGETNTEAFF. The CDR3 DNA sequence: TGTGCCAGCAGCGGGGAGACCAACACTGAAGCTTTCTTT.

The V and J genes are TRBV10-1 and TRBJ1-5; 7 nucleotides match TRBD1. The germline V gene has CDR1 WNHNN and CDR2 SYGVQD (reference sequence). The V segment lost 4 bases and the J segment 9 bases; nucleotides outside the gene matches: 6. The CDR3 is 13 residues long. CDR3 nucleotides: TGCGCCAGCAGTGGACAGGGCGCCGGGCCCCAGCATTTT. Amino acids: CASSGQGAGPQHF.